This paragraph covers one T cell receptor (beta chain) sequence. Amplification of TCR beta used genomic DNA extracted from peripheral blood. The source of the sample is a study of T cell repertoires in aging, cancer and after chemotherapy. Study-level background: Glioblastoma patients receiving temozolomide-based therapy gave paired samples before and after chemotherapy.

Multiplex touch-down PCR with TRB-A/B primers amplified rearranged V-D-J TRB sequences. TCRdb ran MiXCR on the multiplex PCR reads and lists one entry per CDR3 protein. The sample shows roughly 4,100 distinct CDR3 sequences, roughly 24% of them seen only once. Trimming removed 6 bases at V and 3 bases at J, with 9 bases between. The CDR3 loop spans 13 amino acids. In germline, CDR1 is DFQATT, CDR2 SNEGSKA (reference sequence). Specimen: blood. The receptor comes from a human donor with a solid tumor. The chain uses TRBV20-1 and TRBJ2-6; D ambiguous. The DNA of the CDR3 is TGCAGTGCGGAACTCCGTGGGGCCAACGTCCTGACTTTC. This encodes CSAELRGANVLTF.